Shown below are 27 T cell receptor beta chains from a single sample sequenced in a study of T cells after posttransplantation cyclophosphamide. Treatment was busulfan-fludarabine conditioning, a marrow graft, and cyclophosphamide on days +3 and +4. The protocol was immunoSEQ multiplex PCR, while the TCRdb copy is restricted to in-frame clones and leaves out a portion. The data show a few thousand clones, approximately 79% seen once. This material consisted of PBMCs, taken after allogeneic stem cell transplant with posttransplant cyclophosphamide. The receptors stem from a female patient in her 50s who received an allogeneic stem cell transplant from a related donor, was CMV-positive, and had no GVHD. Some T cells may be graft donor cells.

This chain connects TRBV9 to TRBJ2-3; D gene ambiguous. Trimming took 0 bases from V and 2 from J, leaving 10 bases between them. The CDR3 is made up of 15 amino acids. The germline gives CDR1 SGDLS, CDR2 YYNGEE. CDR3 in amino acids: CASSVVGWVTDTQYF. In DNA, the CDR3 is TGTGCCAGCAGCGTAGTGGGCTGGGTCACAGATACGCAGTATTTT. Full variable domain (missing parts from reference TRBV9 and TRBJ2-3): DSGVTQTPKHLITATGQRVTLRCSPRSGDLSVYWYQQSLDQGLQFLIQYYNGEERAKGNILERFSAQQFPDLHSELNLSSLELGDSALYFCASSVVGWVTDTQYFGPGTRLTVL.

This chain links TRBV27 with TRBJ2-5; possible D gene TRBD1, 6 bases. Between the trimmed V and J ends, which lost 0 bases and 2 bases, there was a span of 10 bases. This CDR3 has 15 amino acids. Germline CDR1 is MNHEY and CDR2 is SMNVEV (reference sequence). The CDR3 region is CASSLSPTGQETQYF. The CDR3 DNA reads TGTGCCAGCAGTTTATCGCCTACAGGGCAAGAGACCCAGTACTTC.

This clone occurred once. The chain employs TRBV6-6 and TRBJ2-3, with 9 bases identical to TRBD2. Germline trimming cut 3 bases from V and 0 bases from J; bases unmatched to any gene: 1. The CDR3 runs to 15 residues. Germline assignment: CDR1 MNHNY and CDR2 SVGAGI (reference sequence). CDR3 protein: CASSYSGGSTDTQYF. In nucleotides, the CDR3 is TGTGCCAGCAGTTATAGCGGGGGAAGCACAGATACGCAGTATTTT.

This chain connects TRBV2 to TRBJ1-6; D gene ambiguous. The CDR3 spans 16 residues. Trimming took 0 bases from V and 8 from J, leaving 14 bases between them. CDR1 and CDR2 (germline): SNHLY, FYNNEI. The CDR3 loop is CASSEADLGGYSPLHF. Written as DNA, the CDR3 is TGTGCCAGCAGTGAAGCCGATTTGGGAGGATATTCACCCCTCCACTTT.

This clone qualifies as large (0.1 to 1%). This chain connects TRBV16 to TRBJ1-5, with a weak D call TRBD1 (5 bases). V was trimmed by 6 bases and J by 1 base, leaving 13 bases between them. Germline CDR1 and CDR2: KGHSY and FQNENV. The CDR3 is 15 residues long. CDR3 DNA: TGTGCCAGCAGATTCGATTGGGGCAGCAATCAGCCCCAGCATTTT. Its protein product is CASRFDWGSNQPQHF.

By sample share, this clone is large. This rearrangement joins TRBV5-8 to TRBJ1-2; maybe TRBD1 (6 bases). V shed 6 bases and J shed 4 bases, with 13 bases lying between them. The CDR3 extends over 13 amino acids. Looked up from germline, CDR1 is SGHTS and CDR2 is YDEGEE. The CDR3 sequence is CASTTTGPYGYTF. The CDR3 DNA follows: TGTGCCAGCACCACGACAGGCCCCTATGGCTACACCTTC.

The chain is built from TRBV21-1 and TRBJ1-5; the table's D call, TRBD1, was not checked against the DNA. TRBV21-1 is flagged as a pseudogene. The length of the CDR3 is 14 residues. Here the CDR3 reads CARRTGFRNQPQHF. DNA of the CDR3: TGTGCCAGACGGACAGGGTTTCGCAATCAGCCCCAGCATTTT.

The chain uses TRBV11-3 and TRBJ1-5, with 9 bases matching TRBD1. The germline gives CDR1 SGHNT, CDR2 YENEEA. J lost 2 bases, V lost 6 bases, and 8 bases had no gene match. CDR3 length: 16 amino acids. In DNA form, the CDR3 reads TGTGCCAGCAGGGGGGACAGGGATAGTGGCAATCAGCCCCAGCATTTT. This gives the protein CASRGDRDSGNQPQHF.

In nucleotides, the CDR3 is TGTGCCAGCAGTTATGATGGACTAGCGGGAGTCGGGGAGACCCAGTACTTC. Its protein is CASSYDGLAGVGETQYF. The chain employs TRBV2 and TRBJ2-5, with 13 bases that match TRBD2. Germline CDR1 SNHLY, CDR2 FYNNEI. The CDR3 totals 17 residues. The J segment lost 5 bases and the V segment lost 5 bases, leaving 11 bases of the junction unmatched.

This clone occurred a few times. The chain has TRBV7-9 and TRBJ1-1; unclear D gene. CDR1 and CDR2 (germline): SEHNR, FQNEAQ (reference sequence). CDR3 size: 15 residues. The V end was cut by 6 bases, the J end by 4 bases, with 18 bases between. This chain's CDR3 is CASSLSLSGVTEAFF. DNA of the CDR3: TGTGCCAGCAGTCTTAGTCTCAGCGGGGTCACTGAAGCTTTCTTT.

The CDR3 sequence: CASSSTEGSDTQYF. CDR3 in DNA: TGTGCCAGCAGCTCGACCGAGGGATCAGATACGCAGTATTTT. This chain joins TRBV7-8 and TRBJ2-3; D possibly corresponds to TRBD2 (5 bases). Trimming pared 4 bases from V and 4 bases from J, leaving 12 bases between. Germline V lookup: CDR1 SGHVS, CDR2 FQNEAQ. The CDR3 is 14 residues long.

The rearrangement joins TRBV5-6 to TRBJ2-1, with 8 nucleotides matching TRBD2. The CDR3 sequence is 14 residues long. Germline CDR1 SGHDT, CDR2 YYEEEE. J lost 6 bases, V lost 2 bases, and 4 bases had no gene match. CDR3 region: CASSFQAGANEQFF. CDR3 coding DNA: TGTGCCAGCAGCTTCCAAGCGGGGGCCAATGAGCAGTTCTTC.

This clone has just a few counts. The chain has TRBV19 and TRBJ2-1; TRBD2 aligns across 14 bases. Germline CDR1 LNHDA, CDR2 SQIVND (reference sequence). The CDR3 is made up of 15 amino acids. Trimming at V came to 4 bases and at J to 7 bases, leaving 3 bases not matched to a gene. The chain's CDR3 is CASSRLAGGKNEQFF. The CDR3 region has the DNA TGTGCCAGTAGTAGACTAGCGGGAGGGAAAAATGAGCAGTTCTTC. Drawing the rest from reference TRBV19 and TRBJ2-1, the complete variable domain is DGGITQSPKYLFRKEGQNVTLSCEQNLNHDAMYWYRQDPGQGLRLIYYSQIVNDFQKGDIAEGYSVSREKKESFPLTVTSAQKNPTAFYLCASSRLAGGKNEQFFGPGTRLTVL.

This chain joins TRBV6-5 and TRBJ2-3; TRBD2 agrees at 13 bases. Germline CDR1 is MNHEY and CDR2 is SVGAGI. Trimming removed 6 bases from V and 5 bases from J; junction bases left unmatched: 8. This CDR3 is built from 16 residues. The CDR3, as DNA: TGTGCCAGCAGCTACGGACTAGCGGGAGACGGAGATACGCAGTATTTT. This encodes CASSYGLAGDGDTQYF.

The J gene is TRBJ2-4, the V gene TRBV5-4; D possibly corresponds to TRBD2 (6 bases). The CDR3 is made up of 15 amino acids. Trimming took off 0 bases at V and 3 bases at J, with 10 bases between the two ends. In germline, CDR1 is SGHNT, CDR2 YYREEE (reference sequence). DNA of the CDR3: TGTGCCAGCAGCTTGGGTGGGGGACTCAAAAACATTCAGTACTTC. Amino acids: CASSLGGGLKNIQYF.

The rearrangement joins TRBV18 to TRBJ2-1; TRBD1 matches 7 bases. CDR3 size: 16 residues. Germline V gene lookup returns CDR1 KGHSH and CDR2 LQKENI. Trimming removed 3 bases from V and 14 bases from J; junction bases left unmatched: 19. CDR3 region: CASSPLSGTPRDRKFF. The CDR3 DNA sequence: TGTGCCAGCTCACCTCTATCCGGGACACCAAGGGACAGAAAGTTCTTC.

The chain recombines TRBV4-2 with TRBJ1-2; D gene unclear. Germline CDR1 is LGHNA and CDR2 is YNFKEQ. CDR3 length equals 15 residues. Between the trimmed V and J ends, which lost 3 bases and 0 bases, there was a span of 11 bases. The CDR3 spells CASSQDGGTNYGYTF. In DNA, the CDR3 is TGTGCCAGCAGCCAGGATGGAGGGACTAACTATGGCTACACCTTC.

This chain links TRBV5-1 with TRBJ1-3; weak D call: TRBD1 (5 bases). Germline V gene lookup returns CDR1 SGHRS and CDR2 YFSETQ. The CDR3 has 14 residues. Trimming cost V 3 bases and J 0 bases, with 7 bases left between them. For the CDR3, the DNA is TGCGCCAGCAGCTCAGGGATCTCTGGAAACACCATATATTTT. The encoded protein is CASSSGISGNTIYF.

The gene calls are TRBV7-2 and TRBJ1-5; no reliable D call. Germline values: CDR1 SGHTA, CDR2 FQGNSA. V lost 1 base, J lost 0 bases, and 13 bases lay in between. This CDR3 comprises 17 residues. The CDR3 here is CASSLGVQANSNQPQHF. The DNA of the CDR3 is TGTGCCAGCAGCTTAGGGGTGCAGGCGAATAGCAATCAGCCCCAGCATTTT.

This chain joins TRBV5-6 and TRBJ2-7; TRBD2 is a possible D gene (6 bases). V gave up 4 bases and J gave up 2 bases, with 22 bases separating them. The CDR3 spans 17 residues. The V gene's germline CDR1 is SGHDT and CDR2 YYEEEE. CDR3 bases: TGTGCCAGCAGCATGAGGCCCCTGGCGGGGCCGACCTACGAGCAGTACTTC. Its translation: CASSMRPLAGPTYEQYF.

The chain is built from TRBV14 and TRBJ2-1, with 10 bases identical to TRBD2. V trimming: 1 base; J trimming: 5 bases; junction bases outside the gene matches: 5. CDR1 and CDR2 from the germline V gene are SGHDN and FVKESK. CDR3 length: 16 residues. As DNA, the CDR3 is TGTGCCAGCAGCCAAGGGCTAGCGGGGGAAAACAATGAGCAGTTCTTC. Protein: CASSQGLAGENNEQFF.

The V gene is TRBV2, the J gene TRBJ2-5; TRBD1 might be the D (7 bases). The CDR3 extends over 16 amino acids. Germline V gene lookup returns CDR1 SNHLY and CDR2 FYNNEI. V shed 8 bases and J shed 5 bases, with 24 bases lying between them. For the CDR3, the DNA is TGTGCCAGCGGGGGTGGGAGACTAGGGGGCCGGGAGACCCAGTACTTC. Its protein product is CASGGGRLGGRETQYF.

The gene calls are TRBV5-4 and TRBJ2-1; perhaps TRBD2 as D (6 bases). V dropped 2 bases and J dropped 7 bases, with 19 bases sitting between them. The CDR3 has 16 residues. CDR1 and CDR2 (germline): SGHNT, YYREEE (reference sequence). The DNA of the CDR3 is TGTGCCAGCAGCTTCGGAAGGGACTCGGTCGGGAATGAGCAGTTCTTC. Protein sequence: CASSFGRDSVGNEQFF.

The chain is built from TRBV7-9 and TRBJ2-7; 7 bases align to TRBD1. Germline V gene data show CDR1 as SEHNR and CDR2 as FQNEAQ (reference sequence). J gave up 2 bases and V 4 bases, and 11 bases lay outside the gene matches. The CDR3 loop spans 16 amino acids. CDR3 protein: CASSWPGQPFTYEQYF. CDR3 sequence (DNA): TGTGCCAGCAGCTGGCCGGGACAGCCTTTTACCTACGAGCAGTACTTC.

A word on this clone: A read error is likely here: a far larger clone is one base away. This chain links TRBV5-8 with TRBJ1-2; tentatively, D is TRBD1 (6 bases). This CDR3 has 13 residues. Per the germline V gene, CDR1 is SGHTS and CDR2 is YDEGEE. V lost 6 bases and J 4 bases, leaving 13 bases between the germline ends. The CDR3 bases are TGTGCCAGCACCACGACAGGCCTCTATGGCTACACCTTC. Translation: CASTTTGLYGYTF.

J is TRBJ1-2 and V is TRBV28; 7 bases are a match to TRBD1. CDR3 length: 15 residues. The trim removed 7 bases at V and 1 base at J, leaving 9 bases unmatched. The germline V gene encodes CDR1 MDHEN and CDR2 SYDVKM. CDR3 in DNA: TGTGCCAGCAAGCCGGGGGGGACAGTTAACTATGGCTACACCTTC. It translates to CASKPGGTVNYGYTF.

The CDR3, as DNA: TGCAGCGTTGAAAGGGGATTAAACTATGGCTACACCTTC. Its translation: CSVERGLNYGYTF. The rearrangement links TRBV29-1 to TRBJ1-2; D is possibly TRBD1 (5 bases). CDR1 is SQVTM, CDR2 ANQGSEA, per germline. This CDR3 spans 13 amino acids. Between the trimmed V and J ends, which lost 2 bases and 2 bases, there was a span of 9 bases.